The TCR beta chain under discussion was sequenced for a study of blood T cell repertoires in COVID-19. Study context: Italy, Spain and the United States were the sources of the convalescent and acute COVID-19 samples. Sample material is recorded as cDNA or gDNA derived from T cells, B-cell-depleted T cells, or PBMCs.

In germline, CDR1 is GTSNPN, CDR2 SVGIG (reference sequence). The CDR3 totals 13 residues. With 6 bases removed from V and 4 bases from J, the gap between germline ends came to 14 bases. Here immunoSEQ multiplex PCR was the method, and the copy in TCRdb shows in-frame clones only, minus some. The sample contains just over 650,000 clones, 75% to 90% of which appear only once. Sequencing was carried out using peripheral blood. The TCR sequence derives from a woman aged 18-29 years with acute or convalescent COVID-19. V is TRBV30 and J is TRBJ2-3; D is perhaps TRBD1 (5 bases). CDR3 in amino acids: CACTGDASDTQYF. CDR3 bases: TGTGCCTGCACAGGAGATGCCTCAGATACGCAGTATTTT.